The T cell receptor (beta chain) under discussion was sequenced for a study of blood T cells in healthy people across ages. Across the study: Template switching retrieved approximately one barcoded beta molecule for each two T cells.

The authors ran a second PCR of roughly 6 to 11 cycles using a sample-barcoded 5' primer and a J-beta primer mix. TCRdb reprocessed the 5' RACE reads via MiXCR and lists one record per CDR3 protein. The data hold roughly 700,000 distinct CDR3 sequences, with 32% observed a single time. This clonotype was detected many times. Its specificity is unknown. The CDR3 totals 15 residues. Trimming took 3 bases from V and 6 from J; bases not matched to a gene: 6. Germline V gene data show CDR1 as SGHTA and CDR2 as FQGNSA. Investigators took roughly 9.5 milliliters of peripheral blood from every donor. A minimum of 6.5 million PBMCs was isolated per sample. Regarding the study as a whole: Relative to aged donors, long-lived donors carried more naive CD4+ cells and displayed higher diversity.

This chain connects TRBV7-2 to TRBJ1-5; TRBD1 agrees at 9 bases. The sequence came from a woman over 75 in good health. Sequenced input: blood. The CDR3 reads CASSLDRGGSQPQHF. CDR3 sequence (DNA): TGTGCCAGCAGCTTGGACAGGGGAGGGAGTCAGCCCCAGCATTTT.